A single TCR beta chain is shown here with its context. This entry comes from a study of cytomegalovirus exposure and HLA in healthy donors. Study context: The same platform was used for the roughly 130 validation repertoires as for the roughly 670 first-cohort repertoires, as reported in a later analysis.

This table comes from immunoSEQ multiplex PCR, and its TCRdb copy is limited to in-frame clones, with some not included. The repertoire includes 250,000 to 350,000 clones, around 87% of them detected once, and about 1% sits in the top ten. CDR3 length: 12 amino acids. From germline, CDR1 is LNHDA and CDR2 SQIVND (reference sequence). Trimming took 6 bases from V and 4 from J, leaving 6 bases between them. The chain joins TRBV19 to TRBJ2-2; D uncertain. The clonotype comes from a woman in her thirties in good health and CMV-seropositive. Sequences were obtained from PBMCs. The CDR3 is CASSPSTGELFF. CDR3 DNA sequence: TGTGCCAGTAGCCCAAGCACCGGGGAGCTGTTTTTT.